Listed here is a single T cell receptor beta chain. This entry comes from a study of T cells in tuberculosis. Looked up from germline, CDR1 is MDHEN and CDR2 is SYDVKM. Between the trimmed V and J ends, which lost 5 bases and 7 bases, there was a span of 14 bases. There are 13 residues in the CDR3. This table comes from immunoSEQ multiplex PCR, and its TCRdb copy is limited to in-frame clones, with some not included. The data show roughly 33,000 clones, roughly 92% seen once. The receptor's source is a donor between 10 and 29 years old with latent tuberculosis or without tuberculosis infection. The chain links TRBV28 to TRBJ2-5; the D gene is possibly TRBD1 (6 bases). Material for sequencing was PBMCs. For the CDR3, the DNA is TGTGCCAGCAGTCCCGACAGGTTCGCGACCCAGTACTTC. It is translated as CASSPDRFATQYF.